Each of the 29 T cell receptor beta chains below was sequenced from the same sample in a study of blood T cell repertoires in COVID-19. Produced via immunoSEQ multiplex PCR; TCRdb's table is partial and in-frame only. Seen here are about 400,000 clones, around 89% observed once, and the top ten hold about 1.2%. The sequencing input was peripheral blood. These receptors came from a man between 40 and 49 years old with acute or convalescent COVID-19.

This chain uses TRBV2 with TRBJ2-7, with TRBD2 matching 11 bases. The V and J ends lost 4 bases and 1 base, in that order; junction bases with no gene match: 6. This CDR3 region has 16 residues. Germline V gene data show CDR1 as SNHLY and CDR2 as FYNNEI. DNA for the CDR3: TGTGCCAGCAGTGTATCGACTAGCGGGGCATCCTACGAGCAGTACTTC. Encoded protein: CASSVSTSGASYEQYF.

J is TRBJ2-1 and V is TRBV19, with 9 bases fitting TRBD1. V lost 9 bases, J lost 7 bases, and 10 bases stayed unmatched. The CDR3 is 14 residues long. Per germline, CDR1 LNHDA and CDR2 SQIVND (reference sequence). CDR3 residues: CASAGQGEANEQFF. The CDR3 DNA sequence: TGTGCCAGCGCGGGACAGGGTGAAGCGAATGAGCAGTTCTTC. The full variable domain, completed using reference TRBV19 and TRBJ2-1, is DGGITQSPKYLFRKEGQNVTLSCEQNLNHDAMYWYRQDPGQGLRLIYYSQIVNDFQKGDIAEGYSVSREKKESFPLTVTSAQKNPTAFYLCASAGQGEANEQFFGPGTRLTVL.

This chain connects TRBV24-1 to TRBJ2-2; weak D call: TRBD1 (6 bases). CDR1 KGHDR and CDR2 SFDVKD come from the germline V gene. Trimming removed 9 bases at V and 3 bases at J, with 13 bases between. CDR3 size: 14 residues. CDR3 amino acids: CATGPRGYTGELFF. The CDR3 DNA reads TGTGCCACCGGACCCAGGGGCTACACCGGGGAGCTGTTTTTT.

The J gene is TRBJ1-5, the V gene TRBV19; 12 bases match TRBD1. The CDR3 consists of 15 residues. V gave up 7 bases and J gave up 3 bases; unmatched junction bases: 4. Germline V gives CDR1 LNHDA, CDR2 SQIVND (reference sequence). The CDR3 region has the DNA TGTGCCAGTAATACGGGACAGGGGGCCAATCAGCCCCAGCATTTT. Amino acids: CASNTGQGANQPQHF.

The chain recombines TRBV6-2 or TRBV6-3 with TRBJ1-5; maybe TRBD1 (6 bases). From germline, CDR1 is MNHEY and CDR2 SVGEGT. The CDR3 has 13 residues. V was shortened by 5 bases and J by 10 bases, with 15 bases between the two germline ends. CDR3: CASSPARGSPQHF. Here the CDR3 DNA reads TGTGCCAGCAGTCCGGCCAGGGGAAGCCCCCAGCATTTT.

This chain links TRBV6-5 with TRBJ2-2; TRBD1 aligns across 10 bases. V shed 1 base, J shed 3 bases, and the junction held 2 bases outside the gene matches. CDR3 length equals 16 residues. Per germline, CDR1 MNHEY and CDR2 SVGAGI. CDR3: CASSYFGTGDTGELFF. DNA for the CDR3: TGTGCCAGCAGTTACTTTGGGACAGGGGACACCGGGGAGCTGTTTTTT.

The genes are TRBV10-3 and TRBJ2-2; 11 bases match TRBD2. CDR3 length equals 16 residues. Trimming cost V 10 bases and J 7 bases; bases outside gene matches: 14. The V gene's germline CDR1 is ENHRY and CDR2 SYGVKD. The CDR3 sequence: CATRTGRGTSGGELFF. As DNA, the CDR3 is TGTGCCACTAGAACAGGGCGCGGGACTAGCGGCGGGGAGCTGTTTTTT.

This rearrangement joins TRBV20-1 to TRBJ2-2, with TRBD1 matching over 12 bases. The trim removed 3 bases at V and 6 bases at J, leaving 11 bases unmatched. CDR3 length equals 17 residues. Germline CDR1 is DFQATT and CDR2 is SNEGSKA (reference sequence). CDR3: CSASLVGGTGGSGELFF. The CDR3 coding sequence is TGCAGTGCTAGTCTTGTGGGCGGGACAGGGGGCTCCGGGGAGCTGTTTTTT.

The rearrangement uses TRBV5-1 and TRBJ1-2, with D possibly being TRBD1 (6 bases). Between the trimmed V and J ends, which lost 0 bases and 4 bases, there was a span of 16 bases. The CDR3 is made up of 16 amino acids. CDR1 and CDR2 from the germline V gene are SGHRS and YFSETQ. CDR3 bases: TGCGCCAGCAGCTTGGCCGGACCCCAGGGGATCTATGGCTACACCTTC. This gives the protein CASSLAGPQGIYGYTF.

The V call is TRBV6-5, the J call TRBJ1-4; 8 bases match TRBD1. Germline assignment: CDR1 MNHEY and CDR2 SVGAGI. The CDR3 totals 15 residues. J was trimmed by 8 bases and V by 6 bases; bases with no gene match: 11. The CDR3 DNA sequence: TGTGCCAGCAGCAAGCGGCGACAGGGGTGGGAAAAACTGTTTTTT. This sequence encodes CASSKRRQGWEKLFF.

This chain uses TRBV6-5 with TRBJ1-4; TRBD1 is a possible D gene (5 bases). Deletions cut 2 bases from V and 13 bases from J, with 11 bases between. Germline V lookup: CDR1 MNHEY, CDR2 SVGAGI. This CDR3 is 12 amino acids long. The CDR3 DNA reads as TGTGCCAGCAGTTACCCAGGGTCAGGACTGTTTTTT. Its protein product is CASSYPGSGLFF.

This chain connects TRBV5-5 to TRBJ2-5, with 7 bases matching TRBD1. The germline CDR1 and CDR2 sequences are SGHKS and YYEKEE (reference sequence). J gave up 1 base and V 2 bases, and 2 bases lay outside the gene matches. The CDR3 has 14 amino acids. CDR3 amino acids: CASSFRDSQETQYF. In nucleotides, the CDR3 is TGTGCCAGCAGCTTCCGGGACAGCCAAGAGACCCAGTACTTC.

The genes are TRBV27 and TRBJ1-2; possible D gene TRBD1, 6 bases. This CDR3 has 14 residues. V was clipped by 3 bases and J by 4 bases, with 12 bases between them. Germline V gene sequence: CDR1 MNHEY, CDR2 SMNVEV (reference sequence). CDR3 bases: TGTGCCAGCAGTTTCCTGGGGGCGGGCTATGGCTACACCTTC. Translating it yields CASSFLGAGYGYTF.

The CDR3 sequence is CASSQYTRGQADTQYF. The CDR3 nucleotides read TGTGCCAGCAGCCAATATACTAGGGGACAGGCGGATACGCAGTATTTT. J is TRBJ2-3 and V is TRBV4-2; 8 bases are shared with TRBD1. CDR1 and CDR2 from the germline V gene are LGHNA and YNFKEQ. The CDR3 totals 16 residues. The junction had 10 bases not matched to a gene; V was cut back by 2 bases and J by 6 bases.

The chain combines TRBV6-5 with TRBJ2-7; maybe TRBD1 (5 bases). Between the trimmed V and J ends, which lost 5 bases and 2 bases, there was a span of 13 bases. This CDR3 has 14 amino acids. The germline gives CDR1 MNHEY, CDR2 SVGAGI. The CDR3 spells CASSRLQGPYEQYF. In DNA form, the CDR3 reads TGTGCCAGCAGTCGTCTCCAGGGCCCCTACGAGCAGTACTTC.

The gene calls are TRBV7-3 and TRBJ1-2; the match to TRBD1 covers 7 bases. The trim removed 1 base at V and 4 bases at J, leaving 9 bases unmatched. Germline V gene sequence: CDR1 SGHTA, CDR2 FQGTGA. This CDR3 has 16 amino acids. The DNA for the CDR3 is TGTGCCAGCAGCTTAAAACCATCAGGGGGTTCCTATGGCTACACCTTC. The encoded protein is CASSLKPSGGSYGYTF.

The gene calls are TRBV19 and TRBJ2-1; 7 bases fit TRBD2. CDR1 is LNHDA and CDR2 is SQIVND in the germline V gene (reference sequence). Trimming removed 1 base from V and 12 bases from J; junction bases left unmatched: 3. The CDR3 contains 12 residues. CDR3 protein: CASSIGGGWQFF. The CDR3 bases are TGTGCCAGTAGTATAGGGGGAGGGTGGCAGTTCTTC.

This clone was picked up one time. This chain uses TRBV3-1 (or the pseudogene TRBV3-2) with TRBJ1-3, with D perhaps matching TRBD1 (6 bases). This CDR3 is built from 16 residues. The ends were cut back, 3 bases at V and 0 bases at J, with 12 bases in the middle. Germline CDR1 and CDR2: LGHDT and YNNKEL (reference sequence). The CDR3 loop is CASSQSGALSGNTIYF. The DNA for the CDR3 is TGTGCCAGCAGCCAGTCAGGGGCTCTCTCTGGAAACACCATATATTTT.

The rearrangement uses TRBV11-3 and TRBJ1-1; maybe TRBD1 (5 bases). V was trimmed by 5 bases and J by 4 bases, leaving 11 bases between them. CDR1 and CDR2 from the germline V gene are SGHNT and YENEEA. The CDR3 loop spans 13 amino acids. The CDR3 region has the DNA TGTGCCAGCAGCCACGGGGGGGGCACTGAAGCTTTCTTT. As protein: CASSHGGGTEAFF.

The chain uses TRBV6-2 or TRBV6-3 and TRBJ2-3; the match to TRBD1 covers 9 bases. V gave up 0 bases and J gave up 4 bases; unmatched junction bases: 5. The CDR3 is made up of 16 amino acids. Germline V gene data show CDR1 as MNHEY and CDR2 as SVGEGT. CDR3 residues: CASSYSGDRVSDTQYF. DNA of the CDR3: TGTGCCAGCAGTTACTCGGGGGACAGGGTGTCAGATACGCAGTATTTT.

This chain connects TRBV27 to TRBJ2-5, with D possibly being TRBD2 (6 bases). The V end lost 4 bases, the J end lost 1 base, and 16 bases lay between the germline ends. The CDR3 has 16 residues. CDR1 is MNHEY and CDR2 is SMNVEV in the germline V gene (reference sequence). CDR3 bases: TGTGCCAGCAGTTCCTACCGGGGTAGCGGCCAAGAGACCCAGTACTTC. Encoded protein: CASSSYRGSGQETQYF.

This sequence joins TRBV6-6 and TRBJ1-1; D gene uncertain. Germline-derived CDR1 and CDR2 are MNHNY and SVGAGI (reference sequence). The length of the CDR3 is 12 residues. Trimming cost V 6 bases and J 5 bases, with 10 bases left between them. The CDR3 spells CASSLPVTEAFF. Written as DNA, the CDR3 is TGTGCCAGCAGCCTCCCGGTTACTGAAGCTTTCTTT.

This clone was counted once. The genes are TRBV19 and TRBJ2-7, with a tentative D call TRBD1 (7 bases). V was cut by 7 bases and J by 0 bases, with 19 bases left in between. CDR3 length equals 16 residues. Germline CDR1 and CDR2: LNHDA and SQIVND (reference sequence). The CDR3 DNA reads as TGTGCCAGTACCACTTCAGGGGGGCCTAGCTCCTACGAGCAGTACTTC. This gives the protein CASTTSGGPSSYEQYF.

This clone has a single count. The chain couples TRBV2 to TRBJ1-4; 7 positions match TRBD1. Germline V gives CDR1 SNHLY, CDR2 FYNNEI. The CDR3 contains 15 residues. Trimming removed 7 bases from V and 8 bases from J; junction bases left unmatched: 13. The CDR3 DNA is TGTGCCAGCATATTACCGACAGGGCCCGAGGAAAAACTGTTTTTT. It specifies CASILPTGPEEKLFF.

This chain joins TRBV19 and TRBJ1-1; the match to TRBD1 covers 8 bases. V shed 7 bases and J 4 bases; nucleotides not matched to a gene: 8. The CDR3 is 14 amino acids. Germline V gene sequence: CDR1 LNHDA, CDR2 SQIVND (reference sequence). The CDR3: CASNRGGRGTEAFF. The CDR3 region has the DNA TGTGCCAGTAACAGGGGGGGACGAGGCACTGAAGCTTTCTTT. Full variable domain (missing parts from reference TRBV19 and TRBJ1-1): DGGITQSPKYLFRKEGQNVTLSCEQNLNHDAMYWYRQDPGQGLRLIYYSQIVNDFQKGDIAEGYSVSREKKESFPLTVTSAQKNPTAFYLCASNRGGRGTEAFFGQGTRLTVV.

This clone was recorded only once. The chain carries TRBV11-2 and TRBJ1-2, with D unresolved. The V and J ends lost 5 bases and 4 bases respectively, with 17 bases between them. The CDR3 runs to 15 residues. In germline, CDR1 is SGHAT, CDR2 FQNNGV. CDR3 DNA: TGTGCCAGCAGCACCCCCTCTAGTACCCCCTATGGCTACACCTTC. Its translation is CASSTPSSTPYGYTF.

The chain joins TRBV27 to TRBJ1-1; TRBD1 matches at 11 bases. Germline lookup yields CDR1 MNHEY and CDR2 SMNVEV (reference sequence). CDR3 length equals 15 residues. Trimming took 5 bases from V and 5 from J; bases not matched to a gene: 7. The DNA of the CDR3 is TGTGCCAGCAGTACCCGGACAGGGGGCGTTACTGAAGCTTTCTTT. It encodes CASSTRTGGVTEAFF.

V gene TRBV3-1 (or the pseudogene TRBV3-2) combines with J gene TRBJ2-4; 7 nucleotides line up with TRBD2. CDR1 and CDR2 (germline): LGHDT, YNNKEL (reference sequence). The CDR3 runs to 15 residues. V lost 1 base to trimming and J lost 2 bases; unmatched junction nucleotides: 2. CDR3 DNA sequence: TGTGCCAGCAGCCAAGCGGGGGGACCCAAAAACATTCAGTACTTC. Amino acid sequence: CASSQAGGPKNIQYF.

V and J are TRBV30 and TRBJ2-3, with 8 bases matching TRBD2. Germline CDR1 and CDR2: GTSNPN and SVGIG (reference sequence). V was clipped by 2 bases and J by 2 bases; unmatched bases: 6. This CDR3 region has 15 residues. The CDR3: CAWSLGGGHTDTQYF. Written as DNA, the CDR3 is TGTGCCTGGAGTCTCGGGGGGGGCCACACAGATACGCAGTATTTT. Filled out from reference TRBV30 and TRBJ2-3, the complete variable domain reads SQTIHQWPATLVQPVGSPLSLECTVEGTSNPNLYWYRQAAGRGLQLLFYSVGIGQISSEVPQNLSASRPQDRQFILSSKKLLLSDSGFYLCAWSLGGGHTDTQYFGPGTRLTVL.